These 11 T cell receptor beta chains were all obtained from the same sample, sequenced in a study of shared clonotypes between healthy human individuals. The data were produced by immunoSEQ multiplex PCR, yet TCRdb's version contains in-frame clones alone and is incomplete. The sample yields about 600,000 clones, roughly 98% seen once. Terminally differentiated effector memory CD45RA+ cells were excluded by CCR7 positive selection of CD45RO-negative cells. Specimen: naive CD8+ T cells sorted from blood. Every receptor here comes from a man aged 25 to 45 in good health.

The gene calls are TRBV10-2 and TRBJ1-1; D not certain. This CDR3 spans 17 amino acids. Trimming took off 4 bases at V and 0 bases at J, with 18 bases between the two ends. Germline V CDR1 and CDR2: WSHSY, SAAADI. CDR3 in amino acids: CASSGSEVSSMNTEAFF. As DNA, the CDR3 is TGCGCCAGCAGTGGTTCCGAGGTCTCATCCATGAACACTGAAGCTTTCTTT.

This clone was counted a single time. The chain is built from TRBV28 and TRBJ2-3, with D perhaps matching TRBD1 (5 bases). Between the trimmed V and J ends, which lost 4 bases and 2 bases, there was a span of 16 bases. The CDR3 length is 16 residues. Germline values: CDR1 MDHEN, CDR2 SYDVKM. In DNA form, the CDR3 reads TGTGCCAGCAGTTCTTTGTGGGGCGTGCTCACAGATACGCAGTATTTT. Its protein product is CASSSLWGVLTDTQYF.

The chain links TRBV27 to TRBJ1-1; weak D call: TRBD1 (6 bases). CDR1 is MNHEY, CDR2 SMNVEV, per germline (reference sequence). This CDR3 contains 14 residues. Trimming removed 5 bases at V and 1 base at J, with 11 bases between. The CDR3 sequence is CASSTYRANTEAFF. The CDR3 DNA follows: TGTGCCAGCAGTACATACAGGGCGAACACTGAAGCTTTCTTT.

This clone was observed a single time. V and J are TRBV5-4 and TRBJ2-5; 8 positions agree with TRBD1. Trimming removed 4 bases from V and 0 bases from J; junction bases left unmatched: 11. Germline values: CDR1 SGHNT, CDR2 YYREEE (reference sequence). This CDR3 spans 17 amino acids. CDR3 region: CASSLSGQDLYQETQYF. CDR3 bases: TGTGCCAGCAGCCTTTCGGGACAGGACTTGTACCAAGAGACCCAGTACTTC.

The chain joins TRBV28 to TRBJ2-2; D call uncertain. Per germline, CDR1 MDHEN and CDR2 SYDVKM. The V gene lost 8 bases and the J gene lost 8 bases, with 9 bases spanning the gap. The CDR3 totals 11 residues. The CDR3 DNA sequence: TGTGCCAGCGGGCTTTTAGGGGAGCTGTTTTTT. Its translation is CASGLLGELFF.

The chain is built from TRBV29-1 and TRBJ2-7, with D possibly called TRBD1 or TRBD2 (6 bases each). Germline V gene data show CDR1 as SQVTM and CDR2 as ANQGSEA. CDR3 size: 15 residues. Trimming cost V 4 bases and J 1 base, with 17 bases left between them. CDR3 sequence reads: CSVVIAGHESYEQYF. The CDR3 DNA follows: TGCAGCGTTGTGATTGCGGGACACGAGTCCTACGAGCAGTACTTC.

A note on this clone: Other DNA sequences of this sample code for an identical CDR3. The CDR3 DNA sequence: TGTGCCAGCAGCGTAGGAACTAGCGGCTCCTACAATGAGCAGTTCTTC. Encoded protein: CASSVGTSGSYNEQFF. This chain connects TRBV9 to TRBJ2-1, with 8 nucleotides matching TRBD2. CDR3 length: 16 residues. After removal of 0 bases from V and 0 bases from J, the junction contained 2 bases not matched to a gene. Per germline, CDR1 SGDLS and CDR2 YYNGEE.

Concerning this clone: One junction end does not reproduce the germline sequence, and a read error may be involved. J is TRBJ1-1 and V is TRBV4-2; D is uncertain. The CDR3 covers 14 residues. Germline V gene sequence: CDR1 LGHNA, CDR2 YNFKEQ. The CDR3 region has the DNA TGTGCCAGCAGACAAGTAGGGTCCACAGCAGAAGCTTTCTTT. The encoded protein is CASRQVGSTAEAFF.

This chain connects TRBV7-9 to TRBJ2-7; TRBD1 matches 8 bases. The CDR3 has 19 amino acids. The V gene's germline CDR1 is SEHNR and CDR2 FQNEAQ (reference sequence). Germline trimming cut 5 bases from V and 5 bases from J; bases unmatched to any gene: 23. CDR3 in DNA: TGTGCCAGCAGCCCCCTCATACTAAGACAGGGGATACGGGCGAACGAGCAGTACTTC. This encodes CASSPLILRQGIRANEQYF.

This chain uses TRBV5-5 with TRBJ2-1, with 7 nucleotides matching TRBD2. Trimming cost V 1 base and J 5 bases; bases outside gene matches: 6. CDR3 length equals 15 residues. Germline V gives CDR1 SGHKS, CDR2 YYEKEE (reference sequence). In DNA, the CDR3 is TGTGCCAGCAGCTTGCGGGAGGTGGGCAACAATGAGCAGTTCTTC. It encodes CASSLREVGNNEQFF.

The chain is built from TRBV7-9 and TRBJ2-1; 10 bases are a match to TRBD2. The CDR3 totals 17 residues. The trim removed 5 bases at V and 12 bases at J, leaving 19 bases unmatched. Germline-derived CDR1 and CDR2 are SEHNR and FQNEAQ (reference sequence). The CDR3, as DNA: TGTGCCAGCAGCCCCGAGCCGCTAGCGGGAGATTATTTTGTGCAGTTCTTC. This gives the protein CASSPEPLAGDYFVQFF.